The rows below give T cell receptor beta chains drawn from one sample of a study of shared clonotypes between healthy human individuals. Assay used: immunoSEQ multiplex PCR; TCRdb lists only in-frame clones, some missing. In the table there are more than 2 million clones, 90% to 95% of which are singletons. Sample: naive CD4+ T cells sorted from blood. The receptors come from a man between 18 and 29 years old in good health. CDR3s include the opening cysteine and the closing phenylalanine or tryptophan. A D gene is named only where the DNA matches it firmly. Size values are once, few and many counts, or a class for expanded clones, and some rows have none.

J | D | V | size | DNA | CDR3
TRBJ2-4 | - | TRBV30 | - | TGTGCCTGGAGTCCTCTTCGGTGGGACATTCAGTACTTC | CAWSPLRWDIQYF
TRBJ1-4 | - | TRBV5-1 | - | TGCGCCAGCAGCTTGGATCTGGAGAATAATGAAAAACTGTTTTTT | CASSLDLENNEKLFF
TRBJ1-4 | - | TRBV30 | - | TGTGCCTGGAGTGTAGGGTCTAATGAAAAACTGTTTTTT | CAWSVGSNEKLFF
TRBJ1-1 | - | TRBV6-6 | - | TGTGCCAGCAGTTACACTGACCGGAACACTGAAGCTTTCTTT | CASSYTDRNTEAFF
TRBJ2-7 | - | TRBV7-2 | - | TGTGCCAGCAGCCCTTACAGTTACGAGCAGTACTTC | CASSPYSYEQYF
TRBJ1-5 | TRBD1 | TRBV29-1 | once | TGCAGCGTTTCGGGACAGACGAATCAGCCCCAGCATTTT | CSVSGQTNQPQHF
TRBJ2-2 | - | TRBV2 | - | TGTGCCAGCGGGGTTACTAGTACCGGGGAGCTGTTTTTT | CASGVTSTGELFF
TRBJ1-4 | - | TRBV28 | - | TGTGCCAGCAGCCGAGAGGGTAGGCGCTCTCTGTTTTTT | CASSREGRRSLFF
TRBJ2-3 | - | TRBV6-5 | - | TGTGCCAGCACTAGGACAGCCACAGATACGCAGTATTTT | CASTRTATDTQYF
TRBJ1-5 | - | TRBV2 | - | TGTGCCAGCGATAAGAGGGGAGGCAATCAGCCCCAGCATTTT | CASDKRGGNQPQHF
TRBJ1-3 | - | TRBV9 | once | TGTGCCAGCAGCACACAGGGTAGCTGGGGTCCTGGAAACACCATATATTTT | CASSTQGSWGPGNTIYF
TRBJ2-3 | TRBD1 | TRBV7-2 | once | TGTGCCAGCAGCAGATCCGGGACAGGGGGCACAGATACGCAGTATTTT | CASSRSGTGGTDTQYF
TRBJ2-3 | TRBD2 | TRBV11-2 | - | TGTGCCAGCAGCTCGCTAGCGGAGGATTACACAGATACGCAGTATTTT | CASSSLAEDYTDTQYF
TRBJ2-1 | - | TRBV25-1 | - | TGTGCCAGCAGCCCGGGACTGTACAATGAGCAGTTCTTC | CASSPGLYNEQFF
TRBJ1-2 | - | TRBV6-1 | few | TGTGCCAGCAGCATGCAGGGTTCTGGCTACACCTTC | CASSMQGSGYTF
TRBJ2-3 | TRBD2 | TRBV30 | - | TGTGCCTGGAGTCCCCTACTAGCGGGATTGACAGATACGCAGTATTTT | CAWSPLLAGLTDTQYF
TRBJ1-1 | TRBD1 | TRBV11-2 | once | TGTGCCAGCAGCTTAAACAATGGACAGGATGAAGCTTTCTTT | CASSLNNGQDEAFF
TRBJ1-6 | - | TRBV10-3 | few | TGTGCCATCAGTGAGTCTCGGGCCAATTCACCCCTCCACTTT | CAISESRANSPLHF
TRBJ1-6 | TRBD1 | TRBV28 | once | TGTGCCAGCAGTTCGACCGGGACAGGGGGCAGCTTGTCACCCCTCCACTTT | CASSSTGTGGSLSPLHF
TRBJ2-7 | TRBD2 | TRBV5-1 | - | TGCGCCAGCAGCTTGGGGCTAGCGGGGGGACCCGAGCAGTACTTC | CASSLGLAGGPEQYF
TRBJ2-7 | - | TRBV18 | once | TGTGCCAGCTCACCGGCAGCCCGCTCCTACGAGCAGTACTTC | CASSPAARSYEQYF
TRBJ2-5 | - | TRBV5-1 | - | TGCGCCAGCAGCTTGCTCCCAGAGACCCAGTACTTC | CASSLLPETQYF
TRBJ1-6 | - | TRBV5-1 | - | TGCGCCAGCAGCTGGATGGGCGGAAATTCACCCCTCCACTTT | CASSWMGGNSPLHF
TRBJ1-1 | - | TRBV6-1 | once | TGTGCCAGCACCGACTCCAACAGGGACACTGAAGCTTTCTTT | CASTDSNRDTEAFF
TRBJ2-1 | - | TRBV4-3 | - | TGCGCCAGCAGCCAAGATGGGGGGAGGTCGTCCAATGAGCAGTTCTTC | CASSQDGGRSSNEQFF
TRBJ1-2 | - | TRBV7-9 | - | TGTGCCAGCAGCCTTAATGATGGACGGCACTATGGCTACACCTTC | CASSLNDGRHYGYTF
TRBJ1-2 | - | TRBV25-1 | - | TGTGCCAGCAGCAAGACAGCTACCTATGGCTACACCTTC | CASSKTATYGYTF
TRBJ1-2 | TRBD1 | TRBV6-4 | - | TGTGCCAGCAGAGGGACAGGGTTGAGTGGCTACACCTTC | CASRGTGLSGYTF
TRBJ2-5 | TRBD1 | TRBV6-5 | - | TGTGCCAGCAGCCTGACAGGGAGAGAGACCCAGTACTTC | CASSLTGRETQYF
TRBJ1-5 | - | TRBV28 | - | TGTGCCAGCAGTCCAACAGGGAATAGCAATCAGCCCCAGCATTTT | CASSPTGNSNQPQHF
TRBJ1-6 | - | TRBV12-5 | - | TGTGCTAGTGGTTTGGTACTAGGGGCAGGCTCCTATAATTCACCCCTCCACTTT | CASGLVLGAGSYNSPLHF
TRBJ2-1 | - | TRBV6-6 | - | TGTGCCAGCAGTGCTGACAGGGAGGTTGAGCAGTTCTTC | CASSADREVEQFF
TRBJ1-6 | - | TRBV5-1 | - | TGCGCCAGCAGCTTGGGTCAGGATAATTCACCCCTCCACTTT | CASSLGQDNSPLHF
TRBJ1-5 | - | TRBV6-6 | - | TGTGCCAGCAGTTACCACAGGGAGGCGGGTCAGCCCCAGCATTTT | CASSYHREAGQPQHF
TRBJ2-7 | TRBD2 | TRBV29-1 | - | TGCAGCGTTGCACTAGCGGGGGGTTACGAGCAGTACTTC | CSVALAGGYEQYF